This entry lists 23 T cell receptor beta chains sequenced from one sample in a study of tumor and adjacent non-tumor tissue in lung cancer. No cell sorting was done before RNA was extracted from the tissue. The library came from three nested PCR rounds adapted from ARM-PCR protocols. One entry per CDR3 protein results from TCRdb running MiXCR on the multiplex PCR reads. Among under 250,000 distinct CDR3 sequences listed, less than 80% were seen once. Sequences were obtained from lung tumor tissue. All receptors derive from a man aged 60 to 69 with non-small cell lung cancer.

This chain joins TRBV20-1 and TRBJ2-7, with 7 bases matching TRBD2. V dropped 7 bases and J dropped 5; count of bases not matched to a gene: 8. From germline, CDR1 is DFQATT and CDR2 SNEGSKA (reference sequence). The CDR3 length is 12 residues. The CDR3 bases are TGCAGTGTTAGGAGCGGGGAGAACGAGCAGTACTTC. This gives the protein CSVRSGENEQYF.

As concerns this clonotype: The junction differs from germline at one of its ends, possibly a read error. The chain is built from TRBV11-2 and TRBJ2-1; no definite D call. The germline CDR1 and CDR2 sequences are SGHAT and FQNNGV. This CDR3 is 14 amino acids long. CDR3 nucleotides: TGTACCAGCAGCAAAGAAGCCTCTTACAATGAGCAGTTCTTC. Its translation is CTSSKEASYNEQFF. The full variable domain, rest sourced from reference TRBV11-2 and TRBJ2-1, is EAGVAQSPRYKIIEKRQSVAFWCNPISGHATLYWYQQILGQGPKLLIQFQNNGVVDDSQLPKDRFSAERLKGVDSTLKIQPAKLEDSAVYLCTSSKEASYNEQFFGPGTRLTVL.

Worth noting for this clonotype: With a much larger clone just one base away, this may be a read error. CDR3 loop: CSTIAQTGINQPQHF. CDR3 sequence (DNA): TGCAGTACCATAGCACAGACAGGAATAAATCAGCCCCAGCATTTT. The V gene is TRBV20-1, the J gene TRBJ1-5, with D possibly TRBD1 on 6 matching bases. Trimming took 8 bases from V and 4 from J, leaving 21 bases between them. Germline V CDR1 and CDR2: DFQATT, SNEGSKA (reference sequence). CDR3 size: 15 residues.

The rearrangement links TRBV20-1 to TRBJ2-5; 9 bases agree with TRBD2. Trimming took 6 bases from V and 1 from J; bases not matched to a gene: 15. Germline CDR1 DFQATT, CDR2 SNEGSKA (reference sequence). The CDR3 is 17 residues long. The CDR3 sequence: CSASIYGTSSFQETQYF. The CDR3 DNA reads as TGCAGTGCCTCAATTTACGGGACTAGCAGCTTCCAAGAGACCCAGTACTTC.

The rearrangement links TRBV20-1 to TRBJ2-5; 8 bases map to TRBD2. V gave up 5 bases and J gave up 5 bases; unmatched junction bases: 10. The CDR3 is 14 residues long. Looked up from germline, CDR1 is DFQATT and CDR2 is SNEGSKA (reference sequence). The CDR3 region has the DNA TGCAGTGCTCGGGGGGGGGAGGCTTGGGAGACCCAGTACTTC. It specifies CSARGGEAWETQYF.

V gene TRBV4-3 combines with J gene TRBJ2-5; perhaps D is TRBD1 or TRBD2 (6 bases each). The germline V gene has CDR1 LGHNA and CDR2 YSLEER. This CDR3 spans 16 amino acids. V was cut by 10 bases and J by 7 bases, with 28 bases left in between. CDR3 in amino acids: CANIQDRMGGYGTQYF. Here the CDR3 DNA reads TGCGCCAACATCCAAGATCGTATGGGGGGCTACGGGACCCAGTACTTC.

This clonotype has just one count. The junction does not match germline at one end; this may be a read error. The rearrangement uses TRBV20-1 and TRBJ2-1, with D possibly being TRBD2 (7 bases). The CDR3 length is 12 residues. Germline CDR1 reads DFQATT; CDR2 reads SNEGSKA (reference sequence). The chain's CDR3 is CSALGGQGERFF. CDR3 bases: TGCAGTGCCCTCGGGGGGCAAGGTGAGCGGTTCTTC.

A word on this clonotype: At one of its ends the junction is not consistent with the germline gene, which may arise from a read error. The genes are TRBV4-3 and TRBJ1-2; 12 bases agree with TRBD1. Per the germline V gene, CDR1 is LGHNA and CDR2 is YSLEER. The length of the CDR3 is 17 residues. The CDR3 region is CASSQGTGGALMEDYTF. The DNA of the CDR3 is TGTGCCAGCAGCCAAGGGACAGGGGGCGCCTTAATGGAGGACTACACCTTC.

This clonotype was seen many times. The genes are TRBV11-3 and TRBJ2-7, with a tentative D call TRBD2 (6 bases). Germline V gene data show CDR1 as SGHNT and CDR2 as YENEEA. The CDR3 extends over 14 amino acids. Trimming cost V 3 bases and J 1 base, with 10 bases left between them. CDR3 in DNA: TGTGCCAGCAGCTTGGGCGGGATGTCCTACGAGCAGTACTTC. This encodes CASSLGGMSYEQYF.

A note on this clonotype: Compared with germline, one end of the junction differs, possibly owing to a read error. CDR3 in DNA: TGTGCCAGGAGCTTAGACTGGGACGCTGAAGCTTTCTTT. Its translation is CARSLDWDAEAFF. The chain links TRBV11-2 to TRBJ1-1, with D tentatively TRBD1 (5 bases). The CDR3 runs 13 residues. Germline V gives CDR1 SGHAT, CDR2 FQNNGV. Full variable domain (outside the CDR3, taken from reference TRBV11-2 and TRBJ1-1): EAGVAQSPRYKIIEKRQSVAFWCNPISGHATLYWYQQILGQGPKLLIQFQNNGVVDDSQLPKDRFSAERLKGVDSTLKIQPAKLEDSAVYLCARSLDWDAEAFFGQGTRLTVV.

This clonotype came up once. This chain links TRBV11-1 with TRBJ2-1; the D gene is possibly TRBD2 (7 bases). The CDR3 has 15 amino acids. Germline-derived CDR1 and CDR2 are SGHAT and FQDESV (reference sequence). CDR3 residues: CVSVSLGGERNEQFF. The CDR3, as DNA: TGTGTCAGTGTCTCTTTAGGGGGGGAGAGAAATGAGCAGTTCTTC. Filled out from reference TRBV11-1 and TRBJ2-1, the complete variable domain reads EAEVAQSPRYKITEKSQAVAFWCDPISGHATLYWYRQILGQGPELLVQFQDESVVDDSQLPKDRFSAERLKGVDSTLKIQPAELGDSAMYLCVSVSLGGERNEQFFGPGTRLTVL.

In the case of this clonotype: A junction end diverges from the germline sequence, so it may reflect a read error. The V gene is TRBV5-1, the J gene TRBJ2-5; 12 nucleotides agree with TRBD2. Germline-derived CDR1 and CDR2 are SGHRS and YFSETQ. The CDR3 runs to 16 residues. The CDR3 protein is CSSSLELAGGEETQYF. The CDR3 region has the DNA TGCTCCAGCAGCTTGGAGCTAGCGGGGGGGGAAGAGACCCAGTACTTC.

A word on this clonotype: Germline is not matched at one junction end, which may reflect a read error. V is TRBV4-2 and J is TRBJ1-5; unclear D gene. The CDR3 sequence is 15 residues long. The germline V gene has CDR1 LGHNA and CDR2 YNFKEQ. CDR3 nucleotide sequence: TGTGCCAGAAGCCAAGATCGGACGGGCAATCAGTCCCAGCATTTT. Protein: CARSQDRTGNQSQHF.

The genes are TRBV20-1 and TRBJ1-5; tentatively, D is TRBD2 (6 bases). TRBJ2-3 matches the DNA end more closely, so the J call is doubtful. This CDR3 has 15 residues. CDR1 and CDR2 (germline): DFQATT, SNEGSKA (reference sequence). CDR3 region: CSAPTGGDSNQPQYF. The DNA for the CDR3 is TGCAGTGCTCCCACTGGAGGGGATAGCAATCAGCCCCAGTATTTT.

Worth noting for this clonotype: The junction and the germline gene differ at one end; a read error may be behind it. The J gene is TRBJ2-7, the V gene TRBV11-1; TRBD1 is a possible D gene (6 bases). The CDR3 is 14 amino acids. In germline, CDR1 is SGHAT, CDR2 FQDESV (reference sequence). DNA for the CDR3: TGTACCAGCAGCTTAGCGAGGGGGAAGGGCGAGCAGTACTTC. As protein: CTSSLARGKGEQYF.

A remark on this clonotype: This likely comes from a read error, as the CDR3 has no conserved phenylalanine or tryptophan at its end. The chain couples TRBV29-1 to TRBJ1-1; D is uncertain. V dropped 5 bases and J dropped 1 base, with 8 bases sitting between them. The CDR3 is 12 amino acids. Germline values: CDR1 SQVTM, CDR2 ANQGSEA. This chain's CDR3 is CSVYGSNTEAFS. Written as DNA, the CDR3 is TGCAGCGTTTACGGATCGAACACTGAAGCTTTCTCT.

This clonotype was detected ten times or more. The chain recombines TRBV6-2 or TRBV6-3 with TRBJ2-7; unclear D gene. The CDR3 covers 14 residues. CDR1 is MNHEY and CDR2 is SVGEGT in the germline V gene. V gave up 0 bases and J gave up 7 bases, with 13 bases separating them. The CDR3 DNA is TGTGCCAGCAGTTACTCGAGCACTTTGGGGGAGCAGTACTTC. This codes for CASSYSSTLGEQYF.

On this clonotype: A much larger clone lies one base from this, so it may be a read error. The rearrangement joins TRBV20-1 to TRBJ2-3; 7 positions agree with TRBD2. The germline gives CDR1 DFQATT, CDR2 SNEGSKA (reference sequence). The CDR3 length is 14 residues. The CDR3 protein is CSARMGTKADTRYF. The CDR3 DNA follows: TGCAGTGCTAGGATGGGGACTAAGGCAGATACGCGGTATTTT.

The rearrangement links TRBV7-8 to TRBJ2-7, with 7 bases identical to TRBD2. Germline lookup yields CDR1 SGHVS and CDR2 FQNEAQ. V lost 4 bases, J lost 0 bases, and 6 bases stayed unmatched. The CDR3 is 15 residues long. The CDR3 DNA follows: TGTGCCAGCAGCTCCGGGACTACCCCCTCCTACGAGCAGTACTTC. This codes for CASSSGTTPSYEQYF.

The chain uses TRBV6-5 and TRBJ2-3; the D is unclear. The CDR3 sequence is 13 residues long. V lost 7 bases and J 2 bases, leaving 10 bases between the germline ends. Germline lookup yields CDR1 MNHEY and CDR2 SVGAGI. DNA for the CDR3: TGTGCCAGCAACCAGCAGAACACAGATACGCAGTATTTT. It yields the protein CASNQQNTDTQYF.

With respect to this clonotype: A much larger clonotype is one base distant, so this may be a read error. The chain joins TRBV5-4 to TRBJ1-2; TRBD1 is a possible D gene (5 bases). Germline CDR1 is SGHNT and CDR2 is YYREEE (reference sequence). Trimming took off 5 bases at V and 4 bases at J, with 12 bases between the two ends. The CDR3 consists of 13 residues. The CDR3 DNA follows: TGTGCCAGCAGATTTAGTGGGGGCTATGGCTACACCTTC. This sequence encodes CASRFSGGYGYTF. The whole variable domain, filled in from reference TRBV5-4 and TRBJ1-2, reads ETGVTQSPTHLIKTRGQQVTLRCSSQSGHNTVSWYQQALGQGPQFIFQYYREEENGRGNFPPRFSGLQFPNYSSELNVNALELDDSALYLCASRFSGGYGYTFGSGTRLTVV.

Details on this clonotype: At one end, the junction sequence differs from germline, possibly due to a read error. J is TRBJ1-5 and V is TRBV4-2; the match to TRBD1 covers 7 bases. From germline, CDR1 is LGHNA and CDR2 YNFKEQ. The length of the CDR3 is 18 residues. The CDR3 protein is CGSSQDRGRDRLNQPQHF. CDR3 DNA: TGTGGCAGCAGCCAAGATAGGGGCCGGGACAGACTCAATCAGCCCCAGCATTTT.

Turning to this clonotype: It may be a read error: a sequence one base away is much more abundant. This chain links TRBV20-1 with TRBJ1-5, with D possibly TRBD1 on 5 matching bases. Trimming took 5 bases from V and 5 from J, leaving 19 bases between them. CDR1 is DFQATT and CDR2 is SNEGSKA in the germline V gene (reference sequence). The CDR3 spans 15 residues. The CDR3 spells CSASYPVRGYQPQHF. CDR3 sequence (DNA): TGCAGTGCTTCTTACCCGGTAAGGGGTTATCAGCCCCAGCATTTT.